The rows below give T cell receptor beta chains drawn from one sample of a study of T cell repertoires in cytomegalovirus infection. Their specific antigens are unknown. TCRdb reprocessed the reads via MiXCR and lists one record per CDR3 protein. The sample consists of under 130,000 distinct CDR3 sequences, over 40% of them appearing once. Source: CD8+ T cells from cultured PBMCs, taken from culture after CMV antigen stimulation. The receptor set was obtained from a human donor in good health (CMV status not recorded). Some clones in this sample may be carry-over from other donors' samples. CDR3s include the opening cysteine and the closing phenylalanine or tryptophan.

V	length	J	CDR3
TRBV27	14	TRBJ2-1	CASTPPWFRYEQFF
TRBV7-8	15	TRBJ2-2	CASSLNHEITGELFF
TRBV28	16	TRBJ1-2	CASSLSLGGANYGYTF
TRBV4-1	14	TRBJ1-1	CASSHTGEGTEAFF
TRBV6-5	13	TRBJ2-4	CASTDLAKNIQYF
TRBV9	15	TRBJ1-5	CASSLTGHSNQPQHF
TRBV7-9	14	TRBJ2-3	CASSLVSSTDTQYF
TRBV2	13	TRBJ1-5	CASSVVGLQPQHF
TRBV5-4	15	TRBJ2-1	CASSTQRVSYNEQFF
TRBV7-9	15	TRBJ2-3	CASSLTRDFTDTQYF
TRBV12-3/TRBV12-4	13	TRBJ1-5	CASSTVSNQPQHF
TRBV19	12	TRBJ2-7	CASSIGGDEQYF
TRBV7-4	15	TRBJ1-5	CASSFGGPTVQPQHF
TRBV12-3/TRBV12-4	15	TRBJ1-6	CASSARDSQNSPLHF
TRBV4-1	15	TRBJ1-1	CASSQAPARDTEAFF
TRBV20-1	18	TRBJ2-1	CSARGPDSAGVSGDEQFF
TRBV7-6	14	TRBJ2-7	CASSVYRDPSEQYF
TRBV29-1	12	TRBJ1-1	CSVKGTNTEAFF
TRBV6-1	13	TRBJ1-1	CASSPDRGTEAFF
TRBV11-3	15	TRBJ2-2	CASSDRASNTGELFF
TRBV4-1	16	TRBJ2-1	CASSQDPGGTPNEQFF
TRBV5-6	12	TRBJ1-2	CASSFDWNGYTF
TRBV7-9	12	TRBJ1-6	CASTGWNSPLHF
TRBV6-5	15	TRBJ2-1	CASSPGLAGTNEQFF
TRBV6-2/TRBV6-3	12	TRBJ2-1	CASSYSGAEQFF
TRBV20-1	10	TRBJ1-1	CSAVGDEAFF
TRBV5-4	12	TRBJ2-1	CASSGLGGEQFF
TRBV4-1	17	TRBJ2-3	CASSQDSVAGALDTQYF
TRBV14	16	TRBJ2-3	CASSDVAGRFTDTQYF
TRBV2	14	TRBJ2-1	CAVLGGAQPQGQFF
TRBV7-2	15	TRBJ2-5	CASSLAGGAQETQYF
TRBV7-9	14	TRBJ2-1	CASSSDGRFDEQFF
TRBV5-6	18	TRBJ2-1	CASSLVAPQGGSYNEQFF
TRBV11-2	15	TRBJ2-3	CASSPSTGDADTQYF
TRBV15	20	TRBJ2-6	CATSRDGPWGPSSGANVLTF
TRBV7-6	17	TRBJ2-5	CASSAGVAGGAGETQYF
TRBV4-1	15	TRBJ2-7	CASSQAGAPYYEQYF
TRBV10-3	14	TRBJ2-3	CAISEAGGSDTQYF
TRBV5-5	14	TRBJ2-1	CASSLELEFYEQFF
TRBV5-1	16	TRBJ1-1	CASSFGYRSANTEAFF